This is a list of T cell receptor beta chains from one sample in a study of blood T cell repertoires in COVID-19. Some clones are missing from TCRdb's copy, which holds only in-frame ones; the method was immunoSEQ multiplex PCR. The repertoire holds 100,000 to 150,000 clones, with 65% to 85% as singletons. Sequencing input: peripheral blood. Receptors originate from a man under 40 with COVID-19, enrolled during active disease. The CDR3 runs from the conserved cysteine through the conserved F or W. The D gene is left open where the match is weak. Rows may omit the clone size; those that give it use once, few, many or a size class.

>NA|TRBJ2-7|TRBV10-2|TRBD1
TGCGCCAGCAGAAAACAGGGGGTTTCCTACGAGCAGTACTTC
CASRKQGVSYEQYF
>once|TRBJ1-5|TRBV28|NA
TGTGCCAGCTCCGGGACACCGAGCAATCAGCCCCAGCATTTT
CASSGTPSNQPQHF
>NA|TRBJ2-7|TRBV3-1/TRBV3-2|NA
TGTGCCAGCAGCCAAGACCGGGGGGCGGGAGCGGTCGACGAGCAGTACTTC
CASSQDRGAGAVDEQYF
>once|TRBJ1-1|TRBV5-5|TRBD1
TGTGCCAGCAGCCGAGGGGGCAGGGAGCACATGAACACTGAAGCTTTCTTT
CASSRGGREHMNTEAFF
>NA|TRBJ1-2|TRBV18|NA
TGTGCCAGCTCACCAAAAAGGAACAGGGAGTCAAATGGCTACACCTTC
CASSPKRNRESNGYTF
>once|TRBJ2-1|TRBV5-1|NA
TGCGCCAGCAGCGCGGAGGAACCCAACTACAATGAGCAGTTCTTC
CASSAEEPNYNEQFF
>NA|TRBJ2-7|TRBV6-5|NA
TGTGCCAGCAGTTACGTCCGGGATGCACTCTCCTACGAGCAGTACTTC
CASSYVRDALSYEQYF
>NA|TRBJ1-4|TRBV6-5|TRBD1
TGTGCCAGCAGTTACCTCGGGACAGGGGTTGAAAAACTGTTTTTT
CASSYLGTGVEKLFF
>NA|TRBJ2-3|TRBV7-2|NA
TGTGCCAGCAGCTCTCGGAGGGCCGCTACGCAGTATTTT
CASSSRRAATQYF
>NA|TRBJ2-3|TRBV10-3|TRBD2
TGTGCCACAAGACTAGCGGGAGGCACAGATACGCAGTATTTT
CATRLAGGTDTQYF
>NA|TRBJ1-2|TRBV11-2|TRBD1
TGTGCCAGCAGCCATTTCAGGGGGCGCGAGTCGGACTATGGCTACACCTTC
CASSHFRGRESDYGYTF
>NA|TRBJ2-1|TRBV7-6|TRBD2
TGTGCCAGCAGCTTAAGGACTAGCGGCTACAATGAGCAGTTCTTC
CASSLRTSGYNEQFF
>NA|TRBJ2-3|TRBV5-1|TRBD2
TGCGCCAGCAGCTTTCGGACTAGCGCCGGGCCAGATACGCAGTATTTT
CASSFRTSAGPDTQYF
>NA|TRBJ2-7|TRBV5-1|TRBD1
TGCGCCAGCAGCTTGGGACAGGGGCAGAGCGGGCAGTACTTC
CASSLGQGQSGQYF
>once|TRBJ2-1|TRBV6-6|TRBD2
TGTGCCAGCAGCCGGGGGACTAGCGGGCGGAGCAATGAGCAGTTCTTC
CASSRGTSGRSNEQFF
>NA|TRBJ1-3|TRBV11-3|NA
TGTGCCAGCAGCTTGGGGACTTCTGGAAACACCATATATTTT
CASSLGTSGNTIYF
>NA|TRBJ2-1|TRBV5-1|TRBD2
TGCGCCAGCAGCCCATCCCGAGGGACTAGCTATGTTGAGCAGTTCTTC
CASSPSRGTSYVEQFF
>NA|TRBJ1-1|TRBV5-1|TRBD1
TGCGCCAGCAGCTCCCGGACAGGAGCGGTATCTGAAGCTTTCTTT
CASSSRTGAVSEAFF
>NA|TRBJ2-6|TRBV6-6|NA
TGTGCCAGCAGCTCCGCCGGAGGCTCTGGGGCCAACGTCCTGACTTTC
CASSSAGGSGANVLTF
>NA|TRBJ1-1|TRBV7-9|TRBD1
TGTGCCAGCGGGGACAGAGGACTGAACACTGAAGCTTTCTTT
CASGDRGLNTEAFF
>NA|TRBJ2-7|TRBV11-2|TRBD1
TGTGCCAGCAGCTTAAAAACAGGGGCCTTGGAGTTAGAGTACGAGCAGTACTTC
CASSLKTGALELEYEQYF
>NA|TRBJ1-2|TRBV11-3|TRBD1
TGTGCCAGCAGCCCAGGGACAGCAGCCTACTATGGCTACACCTTC
CASSPGTAAYYGYTF
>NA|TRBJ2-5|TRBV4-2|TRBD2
TGTGCCAGCAGCCCCCGACTAGCGGGGGGAGGAGAGACCCAGTACTTC
CASSPRLAGGGETQYF
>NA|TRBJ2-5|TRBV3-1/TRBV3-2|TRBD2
TGTGCCAGCAGCCACCCTGGGGGGGGCCAAGAGACCCAGTACTTC
CASSHPGGGQETQYF
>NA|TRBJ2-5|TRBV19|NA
TGTGCCAGTAGTATATGGCAGGGGCAAGAGACCCAGTACTTC
CASSIWQGQETQYF
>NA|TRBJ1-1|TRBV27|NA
TGTGCCAGCAGGGGGGACTTCCCTGAAGGGAACACTGAAGCTTTCTTT
CASRGDFPEGNTEAFF
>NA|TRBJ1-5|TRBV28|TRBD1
TGTGCCAGCAGTCCGGGACAGGAAACGTCAAAGTTGTCCCAGCATTTT
CASSPGQETSKLSQHF
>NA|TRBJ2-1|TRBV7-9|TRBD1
TGTGCCAGCAGCTTGCCAACAGGGGGCCTAGATGAGCAGTTCTTC
CASSLPTGGLDEQFF
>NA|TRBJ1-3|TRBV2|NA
TGTGCCAGCCTACCGACAGTCACTGGAAACACCATATATTTT
CASLPTVTGNTIYF
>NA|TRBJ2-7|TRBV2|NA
TGTGCCAGCAGTCCCGGTAAATCTGTCGGGGAGCAGTACTTC
CASSPGKSVGEQYF
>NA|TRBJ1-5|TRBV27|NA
TGTGCCAGCAGTTTCGGGGGGCATGATCAGCCCCAGCATTTT
CASSFGGHDQPQHF
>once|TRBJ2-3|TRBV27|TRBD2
TGTGCCACCCGCGAGACTAGCGGGAGTACAGATACGCAGTATTTT
CATRETSGSTDTQYF
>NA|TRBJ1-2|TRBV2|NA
TGTGCCAGCAGGGTCAGGGGAGTGGACGGCTACACCTTC
CASRVRGVDGYTF
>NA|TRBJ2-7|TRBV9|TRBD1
TGTGCCAGCAGCGTAGGCGACAGGGGGTCCTACGAGCAGTACTTC
CASSVGDRGSYEQYF
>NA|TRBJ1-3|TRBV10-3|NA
TGTGCCATCAGCGGAGATGGAAACACCATATATTTT
CAISGDGNTIYF
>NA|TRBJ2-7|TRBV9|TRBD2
TGTGCCAGCAGCGGGACTAGTGCCCACGAGCAGTACTTC
CASSGTSAHEQYF
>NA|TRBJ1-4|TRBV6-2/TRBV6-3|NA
TGTGCCAGCAGTATAGGAGTCGAAAAACTGTTTTTT
CASSIGVEKLFF
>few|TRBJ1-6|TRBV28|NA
TGTGCCAGCAGTTTCCGGGGGGGGAGGAATTCACCCCTCCACTTT
CASSFRGGRNSPLHF
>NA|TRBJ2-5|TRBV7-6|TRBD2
TGTGCCAGCAGCATTCGAGCGGGGAAGGAGAGAGAGACCCAGTACTTC
CASSIRAGKERETQYF
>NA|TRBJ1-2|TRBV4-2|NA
TGTGCCAGCAGCCAAGAAGGAGGGGACTATGGCTACACCTTC
CASSQEGGDYGYTF
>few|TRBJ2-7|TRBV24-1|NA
TGTGCCACCAGTGATTCAGACAGCCGCTCCTACGAGCAGTACTTC
CATSDSDSRSYEQYF
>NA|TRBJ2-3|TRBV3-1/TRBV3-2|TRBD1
TGTGCCAGCAGCCAAGGGGGGACAGGGAATACAGATACGCAGTATTTT
CASSQGGTGNTDTQYF
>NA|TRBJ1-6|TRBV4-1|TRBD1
TGCGCCAGCAGCCAAGGACAGGGGAATTCACCCCTCCACTTT
CASSQGQGNSPLHF
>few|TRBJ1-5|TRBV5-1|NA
TGCGCCAGCAGCCCAGCGCAGCCCCAGCATTTT
CASSPAQPQHF
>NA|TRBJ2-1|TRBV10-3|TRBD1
TGTGCCATCAGTGGGGGACAGAACAATGAGCAGTTCTTC
CAISGGQNNEQFF
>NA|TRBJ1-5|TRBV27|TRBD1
TGTGCCAGCACCCCTACAGGGGTGGGTCAGCCCCAGCATTTT
CASTPTGVGQPQHF
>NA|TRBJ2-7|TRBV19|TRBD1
TGTGCCAGTAGTAATTTGGGACAGGGGGCCGGAGAGCAGTACTTC
CASSNLGQGAGEQYF
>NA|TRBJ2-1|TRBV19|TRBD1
TGTGCCAGTAGTCCCGGGACAGGATACTACAATGAGCAGTTCTTC
CASSPGTGYYNEQFF
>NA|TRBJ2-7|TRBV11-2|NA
TGTGCCAGCAGCCCTAGTATTGACTCCTACGAGCAGTACTTC
CASSPSIDSYEQYF
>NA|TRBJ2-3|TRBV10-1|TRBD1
TGCGCCAGCTCACCCGGGACAGATAGCACAGATACGCAGTATTTT
CASSPGTDSTDTQYF
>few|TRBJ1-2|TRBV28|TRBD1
TGTGCCAGCAGTTTTAACCAGGGGGCCGGCTATGGCTACACCTTC
CASSFNQGAGYGYTF
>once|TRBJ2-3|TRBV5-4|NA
TGTGCCAGCAGCTTCACAGGGGATACGCAGTATTTT
CASSFTGDTQYF
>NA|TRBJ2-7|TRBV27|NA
TGTGCCAGCAGGCAACGTTCCGACCCCTCTACAGCCTACGAGCAGTACTTC
CASRQRSDPSTAYEQYF
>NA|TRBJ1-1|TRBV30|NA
TGTGCCTGGAGTCAAAGGGGGGGGGAAGCTTTCTTT
CAWSQRGGEAFF